The next 30 T cell receptor beta chains were all read from a single sample in a study of cytomegalovirus exposure and HLA in healthy donors. A multiplex PCR was run with 60 Vbeta primers and 13 Jbeta primers. TCRdb's copy holds only in-frame clones and misses some; the assay was immunoSEQ multiplex PCR. The data contain some 100,000 clones, around 79% of them singletons. Sequencing was performed on PBMCs. The receptors stem from a male donor in good health and CMV-seropositive.

The V and J genes are TRBV19 and TRBJ1-3; D not resolved. Trimming removed 3 bases from V and 4 bases from J, with 13 bases in between. Per the germline V gene, CDR1 is LNHDA and CDR2 is SQIVND (reference sequence). This CDR3 region has 15 residues. CDR3 nucleotide sequence: TGTGCCAGTAGTATCGGAGAGTCGCCCGGAAACACCATATATTTT. This sequence encodes CASSIGESPGNTIYF.

The chain has TRBV4-3 and TRBJ1-2; unclear D gene. The CDR3 length is 15 residues. V shed 0 bases and J shed 5 bases, with 13 bases lying between them. Germline V CDR1 and CDR2: LGHNA, YSLEER. The CDR3 loop is CASSQDSAWAYGYTF. Written as DNA, the CDR3 is TGCGCCAGCAGCCAAGATTCCGCATGGGCTTATGGCTACACCTTC.

The chain has TRBV4-1 and TRBJ2-4; possible D gene TRBD1, 5 bases. Trimming cost V 2 bases and J 0 bases, with 8 bases left between them. The CDR3 is 15 residues long. CDR1 is MGHRA and CDR2 is YSYEKL in the germline V gene. This CDR3 is CASSQIGVAKNIQYF. CDR3 in DNA: TGCGCCAGCAGCCAAATAGGGGTAGCCAAAAACATTCAGTACTTC.

This clone was recorded once. The J gene is TRBJ2-2, the V gene TRBV7-3, with D maybe TRBD1 (6 bases). V was shortened by 7 bases and J by 7 bases, with 19 bases between the two germline ends. The CDR3 totals 15 residues. Germline CDR1 reads SGHTA; CDR2 reads FQGTGA. CDR3 bases: TGTGCCAGCACCTCACTAGTAGGGGGTTACGGGGAGCTGTTTTTT. Its translation: CASTSLVGGYGELFF.

Remarks on this clone: The junction and the germline gene differ at one end; a read error may be behind it. V gene TRBV27 combines with J gene TRBJ1-2; no clear D gene. Germline V gene lookup returns CDR1 MNHEY and CDR2 SMNVEV (reference sequence). This CDR3 spans 14 amino acids. The CDR3 DNA is TGTGCCAGCAGTTTAGGTTTAGGGAGGGATGGCTACCCCTTC. Its protein is CASSLGLGRDGYPF.

The chain has TRBV9 and TRBJ2-7; D not resolved. CDR3 length equals 14 residues. From germline, CDR1 is SGDLS and CDR2 YYNGEE. Deletions cut 0 bases from V and 0 bases from J, with 7 bases between. The chain's CDR3 is CASSVVGGSYEQYF. The CDR3 bases are TGTGCCAGCAGCGTAGTAGGCGGCTCCTACGAGCAGTACTTC. Full variable domain (remainder filled in from reference TRBV9 and TRBJ2-7): DSGVTQTPKHLITATGQRVTLRCSPRSGDLSVYWYQQSLDQGLQFLIQYYNGEERAKGNILERFSAQQFPDLHSELNLSSLELGDSALYFCASSVVGGSYEQYFGPGTRLTVT.

The chain employs TRBV30 and TRBJ1-6, with 9 bases aligning to TRBD1. The CDR3 has 14 amino acids. J was trimmed by 14 bases and V by 0 bases; bases with no gene match: 8. Germline V lookup: CDR1 GTSNPN, CDR2 SVGIG (reference sequence). The CDR3 DNA reads TGTGCCTGGAGTGTAGGGACAGGGCTTTGTTCCCTCCACTTT. This translates into CAWSVGTGLCSLHF.

The gene calls are TRBV28 and TRBJ2-7, with 7 bases lining up with TRBD1. Trimming removed 6 bases from V and 2 bases from J; junction bases left unmatched: 10. CDR1 and CDR2 from the germline V gene are MDHEN and SYDVKM. This CDR3 contains 15 residues. DNA of the CDR3: TGTGCCAGCAGAGCCCCGGGACAGCGAACCTACGAGCAGTACTTC. Its translation is CASRAPGQRTYEQYF.

This clone was observed a single time. The J gene is TRBJ1-6, the V gene TRBV6-5; D is unclear. V gave up 6 bases and J gave up 9 bases, with 15 bases separating them. Germline lookup yields CDR1 MNHEY and CDR2 SVGAGI. The CDR3 consists of 14 residues. The chain's CDR3 is CASRVAGLSSPLHF. CDR3 coding DNA: TGTGCCAGCAGGGTGGCGGGGTTGAGTTCACCCCTCCACTTT.

V usage is TRBV10-3 and J usage is TRBJ1-1; D gene uncertain. Trimming removed 8 bases from V and 6 bases from J, with 13 bases in between. Looked up from germline, CDR1 is ENHRY and CDR2 is SYGVKD. The CDR3 consists of 12 residues. CDR3 DNA sequence: TGTGCCATCGGAGCTGGAGTGTCTGAAGCTTTCTTT. Translating it yields CAIGAGVSEAFF.

V usage is TRBV25-1 and J usage is TRBJ2-1; D is unresolved. Germline V lookup: CDR1 MGHDK, CDR2 SYGVNS. V was shortened by 9 bases and J by 2 bases, with 26 bases between the two germline ends. CDR3 length equals 18 residues. CDR3 DNA: TGTGCCAGTCATTCCGACCCCCAAGGCGGTAAAACCTACAATGAGCAGTTCTTC. Translation gives CASHSDPQGGKTYNEQFF.

This chain joins TRBV27 and TRBJ2-7; D gene ambiguous. This CDR3 has 14 amino acids. Trimming removed 3 bases at V and 0 bases at J, with 9 bases between. Germline V lookup: CDR1 MNHEY, CDR2 SMNVEV (reference sequence). CDR3 residues: CASSFGAGSYEQYF. The CDR3 DNA reads TGTGCCAGCAGTTTCGGTGCAGGCTCCTACGAGCAGTACTTC.

The V and J genes are TRBV4-2 and TRBJ2-6, with 8 bases aligning to TRBD1. Germline CDR1 is LGHNA and CDR2 is YNFKEQ. V lost 8 bases to trimming and J lost 0 bases; unmatched junction nucleotides: 15. This CDR3 contains 19 residues. DNA for the CDR3: TGTGCCAGCTGCTACGCGGGACAGGCCGGTGCCTCTGGGGCCAACGTCCTGACTTTC. Its translation: CASCYAGQAGASGANVLTF.

V is TRBV29-1 and J is TRBJ2-5; D unclear. The V end lost 4 bases, the J end lost 5 bases, and 14 bases lay between the germline ends. This CDR3 spans 13 amino acids. CDR1 and CDR2 from the germline V gene are SQVTM and ANQGSEA. CDR3 amino acids: CSVGPPGWETQYF. CDR3 nucleotide sequence: TGCAGCGTTGGCCCTCCGGGTTGGGAGACCCAGTACTTC.

This clone came up once. The chain uses TRBV4-3 and TRBJ2-7, with no clear D. Trimming cost V 0 bases and J 1 base, with 10 bases left between them. The CDR3 is 15 residues long. In germline, CDR1 is LGHNA, CDR2 YSLEER. The CDR3 coding sequence is TGCGCCAGCAGCCAAGATCTTCGCCGGTCCTACGAGCAGTACTTC. Protein: CASSQDLRRSYEQYF.

This clone has only a few counts. The chain joins TRBV6-1 to TRBJ2-5; D unresolved. This CDR3 is 14 amino acids long. V lost 7 bases to trimming and J lost 6 bases, with 18 bases between them. Germline V CDR1 and CDR2: MNHNS, SASEGT. The CDR3 here is CASIASPAEKTQYF. Written as DNA, the CDR3 is TGTGCCAGCATCGCCTCCCCCGCCGAGAAGACCCAGTACTTC.

The chain is built from TRBV5-8 and TRBJ1-1; 7 bases align to TRBD1. Germline V gene lookup returns CDR1 SGHTS and CDR2 YDEGEE. Trimming took 4 bases from V and 1 from J; bases not matched to a gene: 4. The CDR3 contains 14 residues. The CDR3 spells CASSPTGWNTEAFF. The CDR3 DNA reads as TGTGCCAGCAGCCCGACAGGGTGGAACACTGAAGCTTTCTTT.

The V call is TRBV7-2, the J call TRBJ1-1, with TRBD1 identical over 7 bases. CDR1 is SGHTA, CDR2 FQGNSA, per germline. J was trimmed by 10 bases and V by 5 bases; bases with no gene match: 10. The CDR3 extends over 13 amino acids. The CDR3 loop reads CASSALRDSGAFF. The CDR3 DNA follows: TGTGCCAGCAGCGCACTCCGGGACAGTGGAGCTTTCTTT.

The sample holds one count of this clone. This rearrangement joins TRBV5-8 to TRBJ2-7; weak D call: TRBD1 (5 bases). V was clipped by 4 bases and J by 5 bases, with 10 bases between them. CDR3 length: 12 amino acids. CDR1 is SGHTS and CDR2 is YDEGEE in the germline V gene. CDR3 in amino acids: CASSGAWNEQYF. CDR3 DNA: TGTGCCAGCAGCGGGGCCTGGAACGAGCAGTACTTC.

The chain combines TRBV7-9 with TRBJ2-5; 7 nucleotides match TRBD1. CDR1 is SEHNR and CDR2 is FQNEAQ in the germline V gene (reference sequence). The CDR3 is 14 residues long. J was trimmed by 6 bases and V by 1 base; bases with no gene match: 5. CDR3 bases: TGTGCCAGCAGCTTAGACAGGGGAGAAAAGACCCAGTACTTC. This sequence encodes CASSLDRGEKTQYF.

The chain couples TRBV6-1 to TRBJ2-2; D perhaps matches TRBD1 (8 bases). The CDR3 is 15 residues long. Germline loops: CDR1 MNHNS, CDR2 SASEGT. V dropped 7 bases and J dropped 1 base, with 13 bases sitting between them. CDR3 residues: CASIGGTGNTGELFF. The CDR3 coding sequence is TGTGCCAGCATCGGGGGGACAGGGAACACCGGGGAGCTGTTTTTT.

This sequence joins TRBV6-6 and TRBJ1-6; no definite D call. V gave up 0 bases and J gave up 12 bases, with 9 bases separating them. From germline, CDR1 is MNHNY and CDR2 SVGAGI (reference sequence). CDR3 length: 13 residues. Here the CDR3 DNA reads TGTGCCAGCAGTTACTCGGAGAGGGAACCCCTCCACTTT. Its translation: CASSYSEREPLHF.

The chain combines TRBV4-3 with TRBJ1-4; D possibly corresponds to TRBD1 (6 bases). The V end lost 6 bases, the J end lost 4 bases, and 12 bases lay between the germline ends. The CDR3 spans 14 residues. Germline CDR1 LGHNA, CDR2 YSLEER. The CDR3 nucleotides are TGCGCCAGCAGATCCGGGACAAATAATGAAAAACTGTTTTTT. Amino acids: CASRSGTNNEKLFF.

This clone was recorded a few times. The chain recombines TRBV27 with TRBJ1-4; 7 nucleotides align to TRBD1. This CDR3 comprises 14 residues. Germline trimming cut 5 bases from V and 7 bases from J; bases unmatched to any gene: 7. CDR1 and CDR2 (germline): MNHEY, SMNVEV (reference sequence). Written as DNA, the CDR3 is TGTGCCAGCAGTACGACAGGGATTGGTGAAAAACTGTTTTTT. Its protein is CASSTTGIGEKLFF. Together with reference TRBV27 and TRBJ1-4, the CDR3 gives the full variable domain: EAQVTQNPRYLITVTGKKLTVTCSQNMNHEYMSWYRQDPGLGLRQIYYSMNVEVTDKGDVPEGYKVSRKEKRNFPLILESPSPNQTSLYFCASSTTGIGEKLFFGSGTQLSVL.

J is TRBJ1-6 and V is TRBV30, with no clear D. Trimming cost V 0 bases and J 6 bases, with 9 bases left between them. The germline V gene has CDR1 GTSNPN and CDR2 SVGIG (reference sequence). This CDR3 contains 14 residues. CDR3 DNA sequence: TGTGCCTGGAGTGTACGCCAGATTAATTCACCCCTCCACTTT. Its translation: CAWSVRQINSPLHF. The variable domain in full, with the rest retrieved from reference TRBV30 and TRBJ1-6, is SQTIHQWPATLVQPVGSPLSLECTVEGTSNPNLYWYRQAAGRGLQLLFYSVGIGQISSEVPQNLSASRPQDRQFILSSKKLLLSDSGFYLCAWSVRQINSPLHFGNGTRLTVT.

The rearrangement joins TRBV29-1 to TRBJ2-1; TRBD2 matches at 9 bases. The V gene's germline CDR1 is SQVTM and CDR2 ANQGSEA. V trimming: 7 bases; J trimming: 0 bases; junction bases outside the gene matches: 4. The CDR3 totals 14 residues. CDR3 sequence reads: CSAERGDSYNEQFF. CDR3 nucleotides: TGCAGCGCCGAGCGGGGGGACTCCTACAATGAGCAGTTCTTC.

V usage is TRBV19 and J usage is TRBJ1-5, with D possibly matching TRBD1 (5 bases). The germline V gene encodes CDR1 LNHDA and CDR2 SQIVND (reference sequence). CDR3 length equals 14 residues. Trimming took off 3 bases at V and 8 bases at J, with 14 bases between the two ends. The CDR3 sequence: CASSIREAYEPQHF. CDR3 in DNA: TGTGCCAGTAGTATCAGGGAGGCCTATGAGCCCCAGCATTTT.

The chain combines TRBV7-3 with TRBJ1-4; D might be TRBD1 (6 bases). The V gene lost 4 bases and the J gene lost 7 bases, with 22 bases spanning the gap. The CDR3 has 17 residues. CDR1 is SGHTA, CDR2 FQGTGA, per germline. CDR3 DNA sequence: TGTGCCAGCAGCTCCAGGGGAATAGGGGAGGGTTCTGAAAAACTGTTTTTT. The encoded protein is CASSSRGIGEGSEKLFF. Full variable domain (missing parts from reference TRBV7-3 and TRBJ1-4): GAGVSQTPSNKVTEKGKYVELRCDPISGHTALYWYRQSLGQGPEFLIYFQGTGAADDSGLPNDRFFAVRPEGSVSTLKIQRTERGDSAVYLCASSSRGIGEGSEKLFFGSGTQLSVL.

This rearrangement joins TRBV5-6 to TRBJ2-3; D is possibly TRBD2 (5 bases). Trimming took off 4 bases at V and 9 bases at J, with 15 bases between the two ends. Germline-derived CDR1 and CDR2 are SGHDT and YYEEEE. CDR3 length: 13 amino acids. CDR3 DNA: TGTGCCAGCAGCCCATCGAGGGAAAGGACGCAGTATTTT. This sequence encodes CASSPSRERTQYF.

This clone came up a few times. This rearrangement joins TRBV6-1 to TRBJ1-4; D gene ambiguous. This CDR3 comprises 14 residues. CDR1 is MNHNS, CDR2 SASEGT, per germline. Trimming pared 0 bases from V and 7 bases from J, leaving 9 bases between. CDR3 in amino acids: CASSEAVGIEKLFF. DNA of the CDR3: TGTGCCAGCAGTGAAGCGGTCGGGATTGAAAAACTGTTTTTT.